This T cell receptor (beta chain) was recovered during a study of T-cell memory formation after mild COVID-19. The wider study: TCR clusters mostly belonged to single donors.

This clonotype has more than one count but fewer than ten. The antigen is not known. V was clipped by 1 base and J by 2 bases, with 12 bases between them. The CDR3 contains 16 residues. Germline CDR1 LGHDT, CDR2 YNNKEL (reference sequence). TCRdb reanalysed the 5' RACE reads using MiXCR and keeps one entry per CDR3 protein. Here the sample spans 550,000 to 650,000 distinct CDR3 sequences, roughly 17% being singletons. General study points: Later expanders leaned CD4+, whereas day 15 to 85 contracting clones were balanced CD4/CD8. That cross-reactive memory joined was suggested by some responding clones appearing in pre-infection memory. For contracting clones, CD4+ ones sat mainly in CM and EM, CD8+ in EMRA.

Input material: PBMCs or a T cell subset sorted from them (not recorded which). The sequence derives from an adult woman who had mild COVID-19 (a few samples of this study predate the infection). Cell type and time point are not known. The V and J genes are TRBV3-1 and TRBJ2-1, with a possible D match to TRBD1 (6 bases). Here the CDR3 reads CASSQVVTGTYNEQFF. For the CDR3, the DNA is TGTGCCAGCAGCCAAGTCGTCACAGGGACCTACAATGAGCAGTTCTTC.